This TCR beta chain appears in the sequencing data of a study of blood T cell repertoires in COVID-19. In the study overall: T cells, B-cell-depleted T cells, or PBMCs supplied cDNA or gDNA.

Trimming stripped 7 bases from V and 0 bases from J, with 15 bases between. Per the germline V gene, CDR1 is GTSNPN and CDR2 is SVGIG (reference sequence). This CDR3 has 14 amino acids. Per the original data handling: Counts of nucleated cells, estimated from reference gene primer amplification, were obtained. Assay: immunoSEQ multiplex PCR; the TCRdb copy retains only in-frame clones and omits some. V, J and clone size derive from that table, while D and trimming were established from the DNA sequence. The profile shows almost 250,000 clones, about 83% of them singletons. The V gene is TRBV30, the J gene TRBJ1-1; perhaps TRBD1 as D (6 bases). Sample: peripheral blood. The receptor was isolated from an elderly woman with COVID-19, enrolled during active disease. CDR3 in amino acids: CASRGGGMNTEAFF. The CDR3 DNA reads TGTGCCTCCCGGGGAGGGGGAATGAACACTGAAGCTTTCTTT.